A single sample is the source of the 2 T cell receptor beta chains below, sequenced in a study of T cells in Graves' hyperthyroidism and ophthalmopathy. RNA transcripts served as the template for amplifying TCR beta CDR3 regions. An initial round of RT-PCR targeting the TCR CDR3 relied on the HTBI primer set. MiXCR, applied by TCRdb to the multiplex PCR reads, yields one record per CDR3 protein. Counted here are roughly 250,000 distinct CDR3 sequences, about 14% occurring once; the ten biggest clones make up 13%. The sequenced sample consisted of blood. These receptors all come from a woman aged 40 to 50 with Graves' hyperthyroidism that later progressed to Graves' ophthalmopathy.

This clonotype was picked up a small number of times. The V and J genes are TRBV28 and TRBJ1-5; D is perhaps TRBD1 (6 bases). CDR3 length equals 15 residues. Trimming cost V 5 bases and J 3 bases, with 14 bases left between them. CDR1 and CDR2 from the germline V gene are MDHEN and SYDVKM. CDR3 nucleotides: TGTGCCAGCAGTACTACAGGGAACTCCAATCAGCCCCAGCATTTT. Translation gives CASSTTGNSNQPQHF.

This clonotype was seen a few times. V and J are TRBV20-1 and TRBJ2-7; possible D gene TRBD1, 6 bases. The CDR3 extends over 13 amino acids. The germline V and J ends were trimmed by 6 bases and 4 bases, with 16 bases remaining between them. Germline lookup yields CDR1 DFQATT and CDR2 SNEGSKA (reference sequence). CDR3 protein: CSATDSTRYEQYF. The CDR3 nucleotides are TGCAGTGCAACGGACAGCACCAGATACGAGCAGTACTTC.